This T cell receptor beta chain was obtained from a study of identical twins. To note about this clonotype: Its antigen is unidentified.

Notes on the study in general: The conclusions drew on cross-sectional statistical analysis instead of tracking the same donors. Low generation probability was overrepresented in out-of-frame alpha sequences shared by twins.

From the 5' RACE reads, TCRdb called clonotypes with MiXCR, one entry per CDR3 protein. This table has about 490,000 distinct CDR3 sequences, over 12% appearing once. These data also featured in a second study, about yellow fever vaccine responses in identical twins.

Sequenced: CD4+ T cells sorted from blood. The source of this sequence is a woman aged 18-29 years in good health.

CDR3 sequence: CSAERASPKQFF. In nucleotides, the CDR3 is TGCAGTGCGGAACGGGCCTCTCCAAAGCAGTTCTTC. J is TRBJ2-1 and V is TRBV20-1; D unresolved. V was trimmed by 6 bases and J by 11 bases, leaving 17 bases between them. CDR1 DFQATT and CDR2 SNEGSKA come from the germline V gene (reference sequence). This CDR3 spans 12 amino acids.